This T cell receptor beta chain was documented in a study of a mutant IDH1 vaccine in newly diagnosed glioma. Comments on this clone: The antigen is unknown.

The CDR3 is made up of 13 amino acids. CDR1 is MDHEN and CDR2 is SYDVKM in the germline V gene. J was trimmed by 7 bases and V by 3 bases; bases with no gene match: 5. Sequenced by immunoSEQ multiplex PCR; TCRdb stores in-frame clones only, minus some. The sample has approximately 41,000 clones, approximately 92% seen once. Regarding time point: week 35, safety follow-up. Vaccinated patients received 300 ug of mutant IDH1 20-mer peptide per dose, with topical imiquimod. The sequencing here drew on PBMCs, taken from a glioma patient whose treatment included an IDH1 peptide vaccine. The chain recombines TRBV28 with TRBJ2-7; 8 bases match TRBD1. This receptor was taken from a man aged 35 to 55 with glioma. The CDR3 DNA sequence: TGTGCCAGCAGTTTGGGACAGGATGGAGAGCAGTACTTC. Translating it yields CASSLGQDGEQYF.